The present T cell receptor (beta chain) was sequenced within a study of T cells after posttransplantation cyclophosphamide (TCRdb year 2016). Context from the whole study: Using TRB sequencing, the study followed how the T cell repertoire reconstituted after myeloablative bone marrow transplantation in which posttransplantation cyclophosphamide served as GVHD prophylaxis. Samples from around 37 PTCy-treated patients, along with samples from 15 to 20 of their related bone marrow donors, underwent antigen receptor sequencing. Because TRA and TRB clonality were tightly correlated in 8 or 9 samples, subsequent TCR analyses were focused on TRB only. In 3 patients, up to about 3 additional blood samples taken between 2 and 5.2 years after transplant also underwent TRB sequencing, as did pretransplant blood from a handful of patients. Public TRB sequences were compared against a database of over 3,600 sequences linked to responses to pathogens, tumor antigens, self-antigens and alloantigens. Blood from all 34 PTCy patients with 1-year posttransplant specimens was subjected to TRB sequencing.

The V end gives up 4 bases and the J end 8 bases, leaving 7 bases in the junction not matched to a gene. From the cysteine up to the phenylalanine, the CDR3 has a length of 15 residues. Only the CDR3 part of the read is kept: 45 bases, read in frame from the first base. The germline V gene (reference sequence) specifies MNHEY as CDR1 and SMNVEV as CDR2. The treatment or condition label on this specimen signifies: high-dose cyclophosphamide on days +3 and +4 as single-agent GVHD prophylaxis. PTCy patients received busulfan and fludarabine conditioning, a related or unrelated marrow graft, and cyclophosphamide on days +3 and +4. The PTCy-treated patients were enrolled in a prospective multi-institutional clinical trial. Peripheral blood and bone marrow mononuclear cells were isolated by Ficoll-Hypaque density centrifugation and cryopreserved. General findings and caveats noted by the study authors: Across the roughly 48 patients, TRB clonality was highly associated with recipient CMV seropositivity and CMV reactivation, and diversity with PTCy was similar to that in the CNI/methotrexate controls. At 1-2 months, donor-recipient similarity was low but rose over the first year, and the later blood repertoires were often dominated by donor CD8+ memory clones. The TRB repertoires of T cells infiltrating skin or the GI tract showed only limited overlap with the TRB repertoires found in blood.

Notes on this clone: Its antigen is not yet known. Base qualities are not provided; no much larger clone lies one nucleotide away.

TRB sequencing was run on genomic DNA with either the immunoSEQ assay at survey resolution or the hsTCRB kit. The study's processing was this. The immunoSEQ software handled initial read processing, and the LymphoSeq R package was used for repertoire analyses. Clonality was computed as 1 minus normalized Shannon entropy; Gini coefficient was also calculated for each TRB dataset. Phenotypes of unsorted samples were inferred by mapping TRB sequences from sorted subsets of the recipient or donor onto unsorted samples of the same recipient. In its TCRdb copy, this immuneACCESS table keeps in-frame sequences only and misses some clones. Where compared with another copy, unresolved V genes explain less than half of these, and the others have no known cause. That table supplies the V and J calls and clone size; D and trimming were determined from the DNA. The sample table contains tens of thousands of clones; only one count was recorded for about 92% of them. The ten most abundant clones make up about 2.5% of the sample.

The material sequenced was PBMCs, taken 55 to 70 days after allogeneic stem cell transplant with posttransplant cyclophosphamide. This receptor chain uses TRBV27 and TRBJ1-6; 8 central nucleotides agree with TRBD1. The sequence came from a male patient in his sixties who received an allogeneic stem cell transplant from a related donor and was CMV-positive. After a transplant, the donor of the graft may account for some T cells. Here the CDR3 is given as CASSSGQGGYSPLHF. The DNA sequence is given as TGTGCCAGCAGTTCAGGACAGGGAGGTTATTCACCCCTCCACTTT.